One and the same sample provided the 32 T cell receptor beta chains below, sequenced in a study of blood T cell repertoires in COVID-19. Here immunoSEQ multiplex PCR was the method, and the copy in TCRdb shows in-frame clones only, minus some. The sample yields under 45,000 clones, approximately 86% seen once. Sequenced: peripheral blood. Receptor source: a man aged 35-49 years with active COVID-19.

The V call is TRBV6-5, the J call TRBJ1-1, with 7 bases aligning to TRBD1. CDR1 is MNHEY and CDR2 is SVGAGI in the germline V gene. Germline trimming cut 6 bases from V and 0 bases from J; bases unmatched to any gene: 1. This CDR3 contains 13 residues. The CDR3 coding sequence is TGTGCCAGCAGAACAGGGGTGAACACTGAAGCTTTCTTT. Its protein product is CASRTGVNTEAFF.

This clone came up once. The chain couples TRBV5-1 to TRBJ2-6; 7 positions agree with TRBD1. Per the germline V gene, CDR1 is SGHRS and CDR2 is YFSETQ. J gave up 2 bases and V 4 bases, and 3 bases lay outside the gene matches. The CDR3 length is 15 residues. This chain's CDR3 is CASSEDRAGANVLTF. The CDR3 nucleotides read TGCGCCAGCAGCGAAGACAGGGCTGGGGCCAACGTCCTGACTTTC. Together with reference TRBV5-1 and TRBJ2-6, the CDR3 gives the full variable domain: KAGVTQTPRYLIKTRGQQVTLSCSPISGHRSVSWYQQTPGQGLQFLFEYFSETQRNKGNFPGRFSGRQFSNSRSEMNVSTLELGDSALYLCASSEDRAGANVLTFGAGSRLTVL.

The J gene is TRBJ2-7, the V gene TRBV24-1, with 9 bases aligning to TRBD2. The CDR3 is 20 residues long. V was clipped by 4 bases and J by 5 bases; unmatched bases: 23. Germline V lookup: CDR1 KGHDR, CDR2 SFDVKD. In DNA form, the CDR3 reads TGTGCCACCAGTGACCGATCGACAGGTTGGCTAGCGGGATCTAGAGACGAGCAGTACTTC. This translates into CATSDRSTGWLAGSRDEQYF.

CDR3 sequence reads: CASSVAGAPGELFF. Here the CDR3 DNA reads TGTGCCAGCAGCGTAGCTGGTGCGCCCGGGGAGCTGTTTTTT. V gene TRBV9 combines with J gene TRBJ2-2; no reliable D call. Trimming removed 0 bases from V and 6 bases from J, with 9 bases in between. The CDR3 runs to 14 residues. CDR1 and CDR2 (germline): SGDLS, YYNGEE.

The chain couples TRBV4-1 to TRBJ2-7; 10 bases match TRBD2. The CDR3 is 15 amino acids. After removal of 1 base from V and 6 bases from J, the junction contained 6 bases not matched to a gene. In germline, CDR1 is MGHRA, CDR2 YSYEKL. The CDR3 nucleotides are TGCGCCAGCAGCCAAGCGAGGCTAGCGGGAGTCGAGCAGTACTTC. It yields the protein CASSQARLAGVEQYF.

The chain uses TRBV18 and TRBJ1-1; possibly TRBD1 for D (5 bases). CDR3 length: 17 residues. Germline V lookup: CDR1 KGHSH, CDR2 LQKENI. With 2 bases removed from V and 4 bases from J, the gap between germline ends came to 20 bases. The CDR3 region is CASSPALDGRRGTEAFF. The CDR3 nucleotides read TGTGCCAGCTCACCAGCATTGGATGGGCGGAGGGGCACTGAAGCTTTCTTT.

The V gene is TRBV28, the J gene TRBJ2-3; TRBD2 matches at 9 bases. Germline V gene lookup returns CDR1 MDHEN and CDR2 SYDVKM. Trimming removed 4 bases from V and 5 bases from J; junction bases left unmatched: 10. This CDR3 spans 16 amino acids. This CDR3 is CASSSLIAGAEDTQYF. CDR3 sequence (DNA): TGTGCCAGCAGTTCCCTGATAGCGGGAGCAGAAGATACGCAGTATTTT.

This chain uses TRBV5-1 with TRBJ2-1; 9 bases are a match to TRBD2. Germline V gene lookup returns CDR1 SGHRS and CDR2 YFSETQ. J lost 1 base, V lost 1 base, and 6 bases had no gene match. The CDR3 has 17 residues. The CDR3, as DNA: TGCGCCAGCAGCTTGAGACTAGCGGCTCTTTCCTACAATGAGCAGTTCTTC. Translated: CASSLRLAALSYNEQFF.

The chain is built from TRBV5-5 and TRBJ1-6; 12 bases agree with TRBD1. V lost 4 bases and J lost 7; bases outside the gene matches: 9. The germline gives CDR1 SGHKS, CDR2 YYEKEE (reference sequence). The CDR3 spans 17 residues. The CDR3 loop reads CASSDGTGGTRNSPLHF. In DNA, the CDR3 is TGTGCCAGCAGCGACGGGACAGGGGGCACTAGGAATTCACCCCTCCACTTT.

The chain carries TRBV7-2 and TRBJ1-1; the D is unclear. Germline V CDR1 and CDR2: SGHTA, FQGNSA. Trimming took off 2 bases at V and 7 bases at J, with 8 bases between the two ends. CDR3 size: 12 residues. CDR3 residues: CASSLNRGEAFF. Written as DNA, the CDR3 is TGTGCCAGCAGCTTAAACCGGGGTGAAGCTTTCTTT.

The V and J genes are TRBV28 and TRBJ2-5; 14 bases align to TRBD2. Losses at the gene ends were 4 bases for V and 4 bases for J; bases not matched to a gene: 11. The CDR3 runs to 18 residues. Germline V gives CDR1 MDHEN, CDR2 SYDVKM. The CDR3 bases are TGTGCCAGCAGTTCAAGACTAGCGGGAGGGCCTTTCTCAGAGACCCAGTACTTC. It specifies CASSSRLAGGPFSETQYF.

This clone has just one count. CDR3 protein: CASSFNRLAGARAQETQYF. The CDR3 DNA reads as TGTGCCAGCAGTTTTAACAGACTAGCGGGAGCTAGGGCTCAAGAGACCCAGTACTTC. The chain employs TRBV27 and TRBJ2-5; TRBD2 matches 12 bases. The CDR3 length is 19 residues. CDR1 is MNHEY and CDR2 is SMNVEV in the germline V gene (reference sequence). The junction had 13 bases not matched to a gene; V was cut back by 3 bases and J by 2 bases.

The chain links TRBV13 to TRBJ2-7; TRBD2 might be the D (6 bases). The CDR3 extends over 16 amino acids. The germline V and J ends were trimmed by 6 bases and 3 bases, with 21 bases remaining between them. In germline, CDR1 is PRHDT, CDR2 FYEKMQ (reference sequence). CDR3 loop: CASSGSEGSGGYEQYF. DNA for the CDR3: TGTGCCAGCAGTGGCTCAGAGGGTAGCGGAGGCTACGAGCAGTACTTC.

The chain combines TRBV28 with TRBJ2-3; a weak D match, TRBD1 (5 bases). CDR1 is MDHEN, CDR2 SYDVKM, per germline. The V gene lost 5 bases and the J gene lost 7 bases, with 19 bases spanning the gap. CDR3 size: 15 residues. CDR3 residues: CASSPTATLGHTQYF. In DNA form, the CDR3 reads TGTGCCAGCAGTCCGACAGCCACTCTGGGGCATACGCAGTATTTT.

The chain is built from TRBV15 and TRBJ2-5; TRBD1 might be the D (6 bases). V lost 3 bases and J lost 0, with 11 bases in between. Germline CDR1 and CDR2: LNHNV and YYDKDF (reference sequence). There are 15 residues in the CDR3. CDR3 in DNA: TGTGCCACCAGCAGGACGGGACACCACCAAGAGACCCAGTACTTC. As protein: CATSRTGHHQETQYF.

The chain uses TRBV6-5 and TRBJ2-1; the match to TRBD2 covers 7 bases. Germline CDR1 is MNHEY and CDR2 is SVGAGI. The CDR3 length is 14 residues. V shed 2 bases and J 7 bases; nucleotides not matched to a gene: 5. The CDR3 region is CASSYAGVENEQFF. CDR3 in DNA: TGTGCCAGCAGTTACGCGGGAGTGGAAAATGAGCAGTTCTTC.

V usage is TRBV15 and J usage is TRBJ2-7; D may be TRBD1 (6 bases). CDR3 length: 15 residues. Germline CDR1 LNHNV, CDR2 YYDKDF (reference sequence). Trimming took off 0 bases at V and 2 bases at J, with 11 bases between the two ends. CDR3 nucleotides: TGTGCCACCAGCAGAGAAACAGGGCAGACCTACGAGCAGTACTTC. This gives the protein CATSRETGQTYEQYF. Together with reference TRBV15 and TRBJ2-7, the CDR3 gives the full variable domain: DAMVIQNPRYQVTQFGKPVTLSCSQTLNHNVMYWYQQKSSQAPKLLFHYYDKDFNNEADTPDNFQSRRPNTSFCFLDIRSPGLGDTAMYLCATSRETGQTYEQYFGPGTRLTVT.

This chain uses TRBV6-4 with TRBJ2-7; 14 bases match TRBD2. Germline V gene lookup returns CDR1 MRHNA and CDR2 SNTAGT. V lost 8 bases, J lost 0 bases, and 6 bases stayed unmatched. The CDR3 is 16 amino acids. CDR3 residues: CASGTSGSLGSYEQYF. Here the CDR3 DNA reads TGTGCCAGCGGGACTAGCGGGAGTTTAGGCTCCTACGAGCAGTACTTC.

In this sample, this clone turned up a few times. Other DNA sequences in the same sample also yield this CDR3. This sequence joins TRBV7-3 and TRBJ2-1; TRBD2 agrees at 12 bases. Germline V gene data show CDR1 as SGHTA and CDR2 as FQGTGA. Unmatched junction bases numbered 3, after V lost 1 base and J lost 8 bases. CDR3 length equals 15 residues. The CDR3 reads CASSLRGLAGDEQFF. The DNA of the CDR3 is TGTGCCAGCAGCTTAAGGGGACTAGCGGGCGATGAGCAGTTCTTC.

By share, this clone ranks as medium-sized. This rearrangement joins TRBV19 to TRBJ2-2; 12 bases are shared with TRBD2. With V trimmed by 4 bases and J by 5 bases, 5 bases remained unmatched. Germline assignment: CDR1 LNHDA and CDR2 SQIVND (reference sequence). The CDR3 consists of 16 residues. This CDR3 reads CASSTLAGGWTGELFF. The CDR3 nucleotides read TGTGCCAGTAGTACCCTAGCGGGAGGGTGGACCGGGGAGCTGTTTTTT.

The CDR3 DNA is TGCAGCGTTGGACTAGCGGGAGGAGGCTACGAGCAGTACTTC. This gives the protein CSVGLAGGGYEQYF. The chain joins TRBV29-1 to TRBJ2-7; 13 positions match TRBD2. The CDR3 is 14 residues long. V was pared by 4 bases and J by 3 bases, with 3 bases of the junction left unmatched. Per germline, CDR1 SQVTM and CDR2 ANQGSEA.

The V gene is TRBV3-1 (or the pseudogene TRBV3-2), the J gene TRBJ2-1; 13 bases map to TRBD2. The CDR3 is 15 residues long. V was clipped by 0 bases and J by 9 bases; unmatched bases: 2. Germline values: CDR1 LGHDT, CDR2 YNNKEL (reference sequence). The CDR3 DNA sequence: TGTGCCAGCAGCCAAGATAGGACTAGCGGGAGTGAGCAGTTCTTC. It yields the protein CASSQDRTSGSEQFF.

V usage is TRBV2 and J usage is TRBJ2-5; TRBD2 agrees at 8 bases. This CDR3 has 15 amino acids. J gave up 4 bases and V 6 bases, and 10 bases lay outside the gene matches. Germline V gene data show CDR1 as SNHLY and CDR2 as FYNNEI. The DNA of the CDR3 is TGTGCCAGCAGGCCGGGAGGGAGCCGGGGAGAGACCCAGTACTTC. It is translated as CASRPGGSRGETQYF. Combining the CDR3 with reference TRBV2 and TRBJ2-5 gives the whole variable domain EPEVTQTPSHQVTQMGQEVILRCVPISNHLYFYWYRQILGQKVEFLVSFYNNEISEKSEIFDDQFSVERPDGSNFTLKIRSTKLEDSAMYFCASRPGGSRGETQYFGPGTRLLVL.

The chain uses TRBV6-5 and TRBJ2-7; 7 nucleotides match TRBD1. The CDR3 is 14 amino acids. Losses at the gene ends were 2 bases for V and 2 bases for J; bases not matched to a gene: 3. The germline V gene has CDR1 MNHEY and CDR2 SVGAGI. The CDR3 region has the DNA TGTGCCAGCAGTTACCGCGACAGGGCCTACGAGCAGTACTTC. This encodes CASSYRDRAYEQYF.

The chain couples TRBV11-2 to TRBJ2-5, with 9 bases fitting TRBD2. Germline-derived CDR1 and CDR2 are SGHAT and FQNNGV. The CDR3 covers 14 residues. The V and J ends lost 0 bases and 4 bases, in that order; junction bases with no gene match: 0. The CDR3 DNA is TGTGCCAGCAGCTTAGATAGCGGGGGAGAGACCCAGTACTTC. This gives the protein CASSLDSGGETQYF. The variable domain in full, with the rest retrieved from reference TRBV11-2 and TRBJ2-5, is EAGVAQSPRYKIIEKRQSVAFWCNPISGHATLYWYQQILGQGPKLLIQFQNNGVVDDSQLPKDRFSAERLKGVDSTLKIQPAKLEDSAVYLCASSLDSGGETQYFGPGTRLLVL.

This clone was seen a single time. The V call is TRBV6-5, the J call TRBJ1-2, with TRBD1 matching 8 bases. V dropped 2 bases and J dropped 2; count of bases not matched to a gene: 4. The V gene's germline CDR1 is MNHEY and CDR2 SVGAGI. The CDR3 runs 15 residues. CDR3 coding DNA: TGTGCCAGCAGTTACCATCGACAGGGGAACTATGGCTACACCTTC. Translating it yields CASSYHRQGNYGYTF.

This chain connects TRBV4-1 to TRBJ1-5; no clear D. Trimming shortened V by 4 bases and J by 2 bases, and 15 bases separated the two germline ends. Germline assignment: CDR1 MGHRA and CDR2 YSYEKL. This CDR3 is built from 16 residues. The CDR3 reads CASSRSSLGGNQPQHF. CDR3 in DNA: TGCGCCAGCAGCCGCTCCAGCTTGGGAGGCAATCAGCCCCAGCATTTT.

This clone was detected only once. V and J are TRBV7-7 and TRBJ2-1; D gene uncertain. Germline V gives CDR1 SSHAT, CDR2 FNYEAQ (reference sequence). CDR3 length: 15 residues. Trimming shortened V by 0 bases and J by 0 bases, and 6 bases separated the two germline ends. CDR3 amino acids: CASSLAASSYNEQFF. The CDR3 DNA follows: TGTGCCAGCAGCTTAGCGGCCTCCTCCTACAATGAGCAGTTCTTC.

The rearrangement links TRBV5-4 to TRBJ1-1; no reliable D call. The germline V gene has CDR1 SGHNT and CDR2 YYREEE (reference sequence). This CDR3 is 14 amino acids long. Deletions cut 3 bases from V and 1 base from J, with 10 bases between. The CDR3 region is CASSWRAGNTEAFF. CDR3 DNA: TGTGCCAGCAGCTGGCGGGCGGGGAACACTGAAGCTTTCTTT.

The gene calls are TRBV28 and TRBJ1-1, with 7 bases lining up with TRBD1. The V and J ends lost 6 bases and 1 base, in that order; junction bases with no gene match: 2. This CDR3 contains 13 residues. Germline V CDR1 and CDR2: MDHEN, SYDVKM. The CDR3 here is CASRSGGNTEAFF. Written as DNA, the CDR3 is TGTGCCAGCAGATCAGGGGGGAACACTGAAGCTTTCTTT.

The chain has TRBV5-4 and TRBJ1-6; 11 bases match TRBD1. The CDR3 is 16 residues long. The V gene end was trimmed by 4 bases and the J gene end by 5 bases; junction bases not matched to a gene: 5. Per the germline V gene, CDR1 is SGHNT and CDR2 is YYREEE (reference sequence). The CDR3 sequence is CASSPGQGADNSPLHF. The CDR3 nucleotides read TGTGCCAGCAGCCCCGGACAGGGGGCTGATAATTCACCCCTCCACTTT. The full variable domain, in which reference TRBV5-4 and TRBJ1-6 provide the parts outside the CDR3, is ETGVTQSPTHLIKTRGQQVTLRCSSQSGHNTVSWYQQALGQGPQFIFQYYREEENGRGNFPPRFSGLQFPNYSSELNVNALELDDSALYLCASSPGQGADNSPLHFGNGTRLTVT.

The CDR3 DNA reads TGTGCCAGCAGAAAGACAGGGGGCAACGGGGAGCTGTTTTTT. Encoded protein: CASRKTGGNGELFF. The V call is TRBV9, the J call TRBJ2-2, with TRBD1 identical over 10 bases. The CDR3 covers 14 residues. Germline V gene lookup returns CDR1 SGDLS and CDR2 YYNGEE. The V and J ends lost 5 bases and 7 bases, in that order; junction bases with no gene match: 5.